This T cell receptor beta chain was captured in a study of PD-L1 blockade in urothelial cancer. The wider study: Reported median T cell count for blood samples was about 150,000.

Every PCR got spiked synthetic TCR analog templates. Produced via immunoSEQ multiplex PCR; TCRdb's table is partial and in-frame only. The data show about 56,000 clones, roughly 87% seen once. This sample's time point: pretreatment peripheral blood. Anywhere from 1 to 8 samples came from each patient, spanning pretreatment and on-treatment. CDR3 length equals 14 residues. Trimming pared 5 bases from V and 4 bases from J, leaving 14 bases between. CDR1 is SEHNR and CDR2 is FQNEAQ in the germline V gene (reference sequence). This sequence originates from a man aged 65-85 years with urothelial cancer. The chain couples TRBV7-9 to TRBJ2-5; D remains ambiguous. The material was PBMCs, obtained around atezolizumab (anti-PD-L1) treatment. Here the CDR3 reads CASSARRSGETQYF. The CDR3, as DNA: TGTGCCAGCAGCGCCCGCAGAAGTGGAGAGACCCAGTACTTC.